Following are 6 T cell receptor beta chains from one sample sequenced in a study of T cell responses to AZD1222 COVID-19 vaccine. Measured with immunoSEQ multiplex PCR; TCRdb has only the in-frame clones, and not every one. The sample yields under 200,000 clones, about 94% seen once. Sequenced here: peripheral blood, sampled on day 0 of AZD1222 vaccination. These receptors originate from an adult in good health.

This clone was observed a few times. Other nucleotide sequences in the sample specify the same CDR3. This rearrangement joins TRBV9 to TRBJ2-5, with D unresolved. In germline, CDR1 is SGDLS, CDR2 YYNGEE. The V and J ends lost 2 bases and 1 base respectively, with 3 bases between them. The CDR3 totals 12 residues. This chain's CDR3 is CASSVGQETQYF. The CDR3 nucleotides are TGTGCCAGCAGCGTTGGCCAAGAGACCCAGTACTTC. The whole variable domain, remainder taken from reference TRBV9 and TRBJ2-5, is DSGVTQTPKHLITATGQRVTLRCSPRSGDLSVYWYQQSLDQGLQFLIQYYNGEERAKGNILERFSAQQFPDLHSELNLSSLELGDSALYFCASSVGQETQYFGPGTRLLVL.

This clone occurred once. The chain recombines TRBV4-1 with TRBJ2-4, with D unclear. Germline V lookup: CDR1 MGHRA, CDR2 YSYEKL. This CDR3 region has 16 residues. Deletions cut 1 base from V and 0 bases from J, with 10 bases between. CDR3 region: CASSQVSHIAKNIQYF. In DNA, the CDR3 is TGCGCCAGCAGCCAAGTCTCCCACATAGCCAAAAACATTCAGTACTTC.

The gene calls are TRBV27 and TRBJ2-2, with 7 bases that match TRBD1. Germline V CDR1 and CDR2: MNHEY, SMNVEV (reference sequence). The CDR3 sequence is 13 residues long. Trimming took 7 bases from V and 6 from J; bases not matched to a gene: 5. The chain's CDR3 is CASTRQGAGELFF. The CDR3 coding sequence is TGTGCCAGCACGCGCCAGGGGGCCGGGGAGCTGTTTTTT.

The chain has TRBV4-1 and TRBJ1-1; no definite D call. The germline V and J ends were trimmed by 1 base and 4 bases, with 10 bases remaining between them. The CDR3 spans 14 residues. Per germline, CDR1 MGHRA and CDR2 YSYEKL. CDR3 loop: CASSQVRDTTEAFF. The CDR3 DNA sequence: TGCGCCAGCAGCCAAGTTCGGGATACCACTGAAGCTTTCTTT.

The rearrangement links TRBV19 to TRBJ2-5; TRBD1 matches 10 bases. V lost 5 bases to trimming and J lost 4 bases; unmatched junction nucleotides: 7. The CDR3 runs 15 residues. Germline V gene lookup returns CDR1 LNHDA and CDR2 SQIVND (reference sequence). CDR3 residues: CASSGPGTGAETQYF. The DNA of the CDR3 is TGTGCCAGTAGTGGGCCCGGGACAGGGGCAGAGACCCAGTACTTC. Full variable domain (remainder filled in from reference TRBV19 and TRBJ2-5): DGGITQSPKYLFRKEGQNVTLSCEQNLNHDAMYWYRQDPGQGLRLIYYSQIVNDFQKGDIAEGYSVSREKKESFPLTVTSAQKNPTAFYLCASSGPGTGAETQYFGPGTRLLVL.

This clone occurred once. The V call is TRBV19, the J call TRBJ2-2; D perhaps matches TRBD1 (6 bases). The CDR3 spans 15 residues. CDR1 is LNHDA and CDR2 is SQIVND in the germline V gene (reference sequence). V lost 5 bases to trimming and J lost 4 bases, with 14 bases between them. CDR3 in amino acids: CASSLRTVTTGELFF. The CDR3 coding sequence is TGTGCCAGTAGTCTGAGGACAGTAACCACCGGGGAGCTGTTTTTT.